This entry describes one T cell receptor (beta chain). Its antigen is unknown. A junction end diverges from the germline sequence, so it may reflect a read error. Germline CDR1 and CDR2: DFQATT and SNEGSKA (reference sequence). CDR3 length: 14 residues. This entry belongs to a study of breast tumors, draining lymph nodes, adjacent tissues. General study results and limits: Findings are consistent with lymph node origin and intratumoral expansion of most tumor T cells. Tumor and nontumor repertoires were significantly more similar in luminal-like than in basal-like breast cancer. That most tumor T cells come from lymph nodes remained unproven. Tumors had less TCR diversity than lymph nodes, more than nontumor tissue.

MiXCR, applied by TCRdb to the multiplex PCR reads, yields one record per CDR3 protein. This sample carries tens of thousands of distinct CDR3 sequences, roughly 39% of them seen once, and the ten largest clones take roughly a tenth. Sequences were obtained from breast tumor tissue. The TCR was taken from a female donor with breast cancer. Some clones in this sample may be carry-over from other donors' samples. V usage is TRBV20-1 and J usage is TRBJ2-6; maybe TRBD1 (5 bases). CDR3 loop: CSARGRSGATVLTF. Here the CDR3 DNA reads TGCAGTGCTAGGGGCCGCTCTGGGGCCACCGTCCTGACTTTC.